What follows are 29 T cell receptor beta chains derived from one specimen sequenced in a study of cytomegalovirus exposure and HLA in healthy donors. Researchers ran the PCR with 60 Vbeta and 13 Jbeta primers. Sequenced by immunoSEQ multiplex PCR; TCRdb stores in-frame clones only, minus some. The sample carries roughly 92,000 clones, roughly 80% recorded once. Material for sequencing was PBMCs. Receptors were obtained from a man aged 50 to 59 in good health and CMV-seropositive.

The gene calls are TRBV9 and TRBJ2-1; unclear D gene. The germline V gene encodes CDR1 SGDLS and CDR2 YYNGEE. The CDR3 is 13 amino acids. V was clipped by 2 bases and J by 6 bases, with 9 bases between them. The CDR3 here is CASSVSNVNEQFF. CDR3 coding DNA: TGTGCCAGCAGCGTTTCAAATGTCAATGAGCAGTTCTTC.

This chain connects TRBV7-9 to TRBJ2-4; 8 nucleotides match TRBD2. Trimming at V came to 5 bases and at J to 4 bases, leaving 4 bases not matched to a gene. This CDR3 is built from 14 residues. Germline loops: CDR1 SEHNR, CDR2 FQNEAQ (reference sequence). In DNA, the CDR3 is TGTGCCAGCAGCCCTAGCGGGCGGAAAAACATTCAGTACTTC. Translation gives CASSPSGRKNIQYF. Full variable domain (rest looked up from reference TRBV7-9 and TRBJ2-4): DTGVSQNPRHKITKRGQNVTFRCDPISEHNRLYWYRQTLGQGPEFLTYFQNEAQLEKSRLLSDRFSAERPKGSFSTLEIQRTEQGDSAMYLCASSPSGRKNIQYFGAGTRLSVL.

This sequence joins TRBV30 and TRBJ2-3, with TRBD2 as a possible D gene (5 bases). This CDR3 comprises 14 residues. V lost 5 bases to trimming and J lost 3 bases, with 15 bases between them. Per the germline V gene, CDR1 is GTSNPN and CDR2 is SVGIG (reference sequence). As DNA, the CDR3 is TGTGCCTGGGGAGAGGGCAGTTCGACAGATACGCAGTATTTT. Its protein product is CAWGEGSSTDTQYF.

The chain links TRBV7-8 to TRBJ2-5; possible D gene TRBD2, 6 bases. V was pared by 2 bases and J by 7 bases, with 17 bases between. This CDR3 is 15 amino acids long. Germline V lookup: CDR1 SGHVS, CDR2 FQNEAQ. The chain's CDR3 is CASSLWPNGGGTQYF. CDR3 in DNA: TGTGCCAGCAGCTTATGGCCAAACGGGGGTGGGACCCAGTACTTC.

CDR3 nucleotides: TGTGCCAGCAGTCAAGCAGGTAGGACTGAAGCTTTCTTT. This encodes CASSQAGRTEAFF. The chain recombines TRBV25-1 with TRBJ1-1; D remains unclear. The V end was cut by 5 bases, the J end by 5 bases, with 12 bases between. The germline V gene encodes CDR1 MGHDK and CDR2 SYGVNS. The CDR3 has 13 amino acids. Variable domain in full (rest from reference TRBV25-1 and TRBJ1-1): EADIYQTPRYLVIGTGKKITLECSQTMGHDKMYWYQQDPGMELHLIHYSYGVNSTEKGDLSSESTVSRIRTEHFPLTLESARPSHTSQYLCASSQAGRTEAFFGQGTRLTVV.

This clone was found a few times. This chain joins TRBV30 and TRBJ2-7; D is possibly TRBD1 (5 bases). The CDR3 length is 12 residues. V was pared by 5 bases and J by 2 bases, with 10 bases between. In germline, CDR1 is GTSNPN, CDR2 SVGIG (reference sequence). CDR3 residues: CAWGQNTYEQYF. The CDR3 DNA reads as TGTGCCTGGGGACAAAACACCTACGAGCAGTACTTC. The full variable domain, rest sourced from reference TRBV30 and TRBJ2-7, is SQTIHQWPATLVQPVGSPLSLECTVEGTSNPNLYWYRQAAGRGLQLLFYSVGIGQISSEVPQNLSASRPQDRQFILSSKKLLLSDSGFYLCAWGQNTYEQYFGPGTRLTVT.

This clone has a handful of counts. This sequence joins TRBV30 and TRBJ1-4; no definite D call. Germline values: CDR1 GTSNPN, CDR2 SVGIG (reference sequence). This CDR3 is built from 13 residues. Trimming took off 0 bases at V and 4 bases at J, with 6 bases between the two ends. The CDR3 sequence is CAWSVVGNEKLFF. DNA for the CDR3: TGTGCCTGGAGTGTGGTCGGTAATGAAAAACTGTTTTTT.

The DNA for the CDR3 is TGTGCCAGCAGCCCCCAGGGGGGAAGCGAGCAGTACTTC. Its translation: CASSPQGGSEQYF. V usage is TRBV5-6 and J usage is TRBJ2-7, with D perhaps TRBD1 (7 bases). The CDR3 runs 13 residues. The V end was cut by 4 bases, the J end by 6 bases, with 14 bases between. Germline loops: CDR1 SGHDT, CDR2 YYEEEE.

This chain uses TRBV7-9 with TRBJ2-7; possibly TRBD2 for D (5 bases). The V end was cut by 5 bases, the J end by 4 bases, with 12 bases between. The length of the CDR3 is 13 residues. Germline V CDR1 and CDR2: SEHNR, FQNEAQ (reference sequence). The CDR3 DNA reads as TGTGCCAGCAGCCGGAGCGGAGCGTACGAGCAGTACTTC. This sequence encodes CASSRSGAYEQYF.

The chain uses TRBV15 and TRBJ1-2, with D possibly TRBD1 on 5 matching bases. Germline CDR1 is LNHNV and CDR2 is YYDKDF (reference sequence). CDR3 length equals 16 residues. The V and J ends lost 1 base and 1 base respectively, with 13 bases between them. CDR3 residues: CATSRVAVQDNYGYTF. CDR3 DNA: TGTGCCACCAGCAGAGTAGCCGTACAGGATAACTATGGCTACACCTTC.

This rearrangement joins TRBV7-2 to TRBJ2-1, with D unresolved. There are 13 residues in the CDR3. The germline V gene has CDR1 SGHTA and CDR2 FQGNSA. Trimming removed 1 base from V and 9 bases from J, with 10 bases in between. The CDR3: CASSLGRRGEQFF. The DNA of the CDR3 is TGTGCCAGCAGCTTAGGTAGGAGAGGTGAGCAGTTCTTC.

The rearrangement joins TRBV5-4 to TRBJ1-1, with 12 bases identical to TRBD1. There are 16 residues in the CDR3. Per the germline V gene, CDR1 is SGHNT and CDR2 is YYREEE (reference sequence). The V gene end was trimmed by 4 bases and the J gene end by 5 bases; junction bases not matched to a gene: 9. CDR3 amino acids: CASSRGGTGGSTEAFF. DNA of the CDR3: TGTGCCAGCAGCCGGGGGGGGACAGGGGGCAGTACTGAAGCTTTCTTT.

This rearrangement joins TRBV7-9 to TRBJ2-2; 7 nucleotides agree with TRBD1. Germline V gene data show CDR1 as SEHNR and CDR2 as FQNEAQ (reference sequence). The junction had 7 bases not matched to a gene; V was cut back by 5 bases and J by 13 bases. The CDR3 is 12 residues long. The CDR3 DNA follows: TGTGCCAGCAGCCCACCAAGGGGGCGGCTGTTTTTT. Translation: CASSPPRGRLFF.

The chain combines TRBV4-3 with TRBJ2-6; maybe TRBD1 (6 bases). Trimming left V 0 bases short and J 0 bases short, with 15 bases between. Looked up from germline, CDR1 is LGHNA and CDR2 is YSLEER. The CDR3 has 19 amino acids. CDR3 sequence (DNA): TGCGCCAGCAGCCAAGATGTGGCAGGGGCCGGCTCTGGGGCCAACGTCCTGACTTTC. This translates into CASSQDVAGAGSGANVLTF.

J is TRBJ1-1 and V is TRBV7-9, with D tentatively TRBD1 (6 bases). V was shortened by 6 bases and J by 5 bases, with 13 bases between the two germline ends. In germline, CDR1 is SEHNR, CDR2 FQNEAQ (reference sequence). The CDR3 consists of 13 residues. The CDR3 region is CASRNRRGTEAFF. The DNA for the CDR3 is TGTGCCAGCAGAAATCGTAGGGGGACTGAAGCTTTCTTT. The whole variable domain, remainder taken from reference TRBV7-9 and TRBJ1-1, is DTGVSQNPRHKITKRGQNVTFRCDPISEHNRLYWYRQTLGQGPEFLTYFQNEAQLEKSRLLSDRFSAERPKGSFSTLEIQRTEQGDSAMYLCASRNRRGTEAFFGQGTRLTVV.

This chain links TRBV5-5 with TRBJ2-2, with TRBD2 identical over 8 bases. The CDR3 length is 14 residues. With 2 bases clipped from V and 3 bases from J, the junction kept 0 bases outside the gene matches. Per germline, CDR1 SGHKS and CDR2 YYEKEE (reference sequence). This chain's CDR3 is CASSFGGDTGELFF. CDR3 in DNA: TGTGCCAGCAGCTTCGGGGGGGACACCGGGGAGCTGTTTTTT.

A few counts support this clone. The rearrangement links TRBV7-2 to TRBJ2-3; D unclear. The CDR3 consists of 13 residues. The germline V gene encodes CDR1 SGHTA and CDR2 FQGNSA. Between the trimmed V and J ends, which lost 1 base and 6 bases, there was a span of 8 bases. The CDR3: CASSLDPGDTQYF. The CDR3, as DNA: TGTGCCAGCAGCTTAGACCCCGGGGATACGCAGTATTTT.

The V gene is TRBV7-9, the J gene TRBJ1-1; D remains ambiguous. This CDR3 is 13 amino acids long. Germline V gene lookup returns CDR1 SEHNR and CDR2 FQNEAQ (reference sequence). Trimming removed 1 base from V and 2 bases from J, with 5 bases in between. The CDR3: CASSLGTNTEAFF. For the CDR3, the DNA is TGTGCCAGCAGCTTAGGAACTAACACTGAAGCTTTCTTT.

This rearrangement joins TRBV7-9 to TRBJ2-3, with D possibly matching TRBD2 (6 bases). Between the trimmed V and J ends, which lost 5 bases and 6 bases, there was a span of 15 bases. There are 14 residues in the CDR3. CDR1 SEHNR and CDR2 FQNEAQ come from the germline V gene (reference sequence). The CDR3 bases are TGTGCCAGCAGCAGGGCGGGGTGGGAGGATACGCAGTATTTT. This encodes CASSRAGWEDTQYF.

The V call is TRBV7-2, the J call TRBJ2-7; 12 nucleotides agree with TRBD2. This CDR3 comprises 15 residues. J gave up 0 bases and V 3 bases, and 0 bases lay outside the gene matches. Germline V gene lookup returns CDR1 SGHTA and CDR2 FQGNSA. In DNA, the CDR3 is TGTGCCAGCAGCTTGACTAGCGGGAGCTCCTACGAGCAGTACTTC. Its protein is CASSLTSGSSYEQYF.

The V gene is TRBV5-5, the J gene TRBJ2-3, with a possible D match to TRBD1 (5 bases). The CDR3 runs to 14 residues. Germline V lookup: CDR1 SGHKS, CDR2 YYEKEE (reference sequence). The V end lost 6 bases, the J end lost 3 bases, and 14 bases lay between the germline ends. For the CDR3, the DNA is TGTGCCAGCACCCTGGTGCAGGGTACAGATACGCAGTATTTT. As protein: CASTLVQGTDTQYF.

As regards this clone: One end of the junction varies from germline; a read error may be responsible. This chain connects TRBV15 to TRBJ1-2, with a possible D match to TRBD1 (6 bases). The CDR3 length is 15 residues. Germline CDR1 reads LNHNV; CDR2 reads YYDKDF (reference sequence). The CDR3 here is CATSTEDGQGHGCTF. As DNA, the CDR3 is TGTGCCACCAGCACCGAGGACGGCCAGGGGCATGGCTGCACCTTC. Full variable domain (missing parts from reference TRBV15 and TRBJ1-2): DAMVIQNPRYQVTQFGKPVTLSCSQTLNHNVMYWYQQKSSQAPKLLFHYYDKDFNNEADTPDNFQSRRPNTSFCFLDIRSPGLGDTAMYLCATSTEDGQGHGCTFGSGTRLTVV.

The V call is TRBV19, the J call TRBJ1-5; D is unresolved. V lost 3 bases and J 6 bases, leaving 6 bases between the germline ends. CDR1 is LNHDA, CDR2 SQIVND, per germline (reference sequence). This CDR3 comprises 12 residues. The CDR3 is CASSIVRQPQHF. The DNA for the CDR3 is TGTGCCAGTAGTATTGTTCGTCAGCCCCAGCATTTT.

The count of this clone is one. V and J are TRBV7-9 and TRBJ1-5, with D hard to call. Trimming removed 3 bases at V and 7 bases at J, with 10 bases between. CDR3 length: 13 residues. CDR1 is SEHNR, CDR2 FQNEAQ, per germline (reference sequence). The CDR3 loop reads CASSLSREQPQHF. The CDR3 DNA follows: TGTGCCAGCAGCTTGTCGAGGGAACAGCCCCAGCATTTT.

The V and J genes are TRBV27 and TRBJ2-2, with 9 positions matching TRBD2. This CDR3 is 16 amino acids long. J was trimmed by 2 bases and V by 6 bases; bases with no gene match: 7. Germline CDR1 is MNHEY and CDR2 is SMNVEV (reference sequence). Here the CDR3 reads CASSPLAGTNTGELFF. The CDR3 DNA sequence: TGTGCCAGCAGCCCCCTAGCGGGAACCAACACCGGGGAGCTGTTTTTT.

V is TRBV5-5 and J is TRBJ2-3; D uncertain. The germline V gene has CDR1 SGHKS and CDR2 YYEKEE (reference sequence). The V gene lost 0 bases and the J gene lost 4 bases, with 12 bases spanning the gap. This CDR3 region has 15 residues. The CDR3 DNA reads TGTGCCAGCAGCTTGGACGGGTCTGGCCCAGATACGCAGTATTTT. Translating it yields CASSLDGSGPDTQYF. The full variable domain, with the rest looked up from reference TRBV5-5 and TRBJ2-3, is DAGVTQSPTHLIKTRGQQVTLRCSPISGHKSVSWYQQVLGQGPQFIFQYYEKEERGRGNFPDRFSARQFPNYSSELNVNALLLGDSALYLCASSLDGSGPDTQYFGPGTRLTVL.

The chain links TRBV18 to TRBJ1-2; D unclear. The CDR3 length is 16 residues. V lost 2 bases and J 0 bases, leaving 13 bases between the germline ends. CDR1 is KGHSH, CDR2 LQKENI, per germline. The CDR3, as DNA: TGTGCCAGCTCACCATATACCCAGGTAGCTAACTATGGCTACACCTTC. Translating it yields CASSPYTQVANYGYTF.

This clone has only one observation. Germline is not matched at one junction end, which may reflect a read error. V and J are TRBV7-9 and TRBJ2-7, with D possibly TRBD2 on 6 matching bases. The CDR3 is made up of 14 amino acids. Germline lookup yields CDR1 SEHNR and CDR2 FQNEAQ (reference sequence). The CDR3 protein is CSSSLAGIVDEQYF. CDR3 coding DNA: TGTTCCAGCAGCTTGGCGGGAATTGTCGACGAGCAGTACTTC.

The sample holds a few counts of this clone. The chain joins TRBV7-2 to TRBJ2-5, with D possibly matching TRBD2 (6 bases). The end of the DNA fits TRBJ2-7 better, so the J call may be wrong. CDR3 length: 14 residues. Germline CDR1 SGHTA, CDR2 FQGNSA. CDR3 sequence: CASSFGGESYEQYF. CDR3 DNA: TGTGCCAGCAGCTTTGGCGGGGAGTCCTACGAGCAGTACTTC.